This TCR beta chain was recorded in a study of blood T cell repertoires in COVID-19. Trimming pared 10 bases from V and 2 bases from J, leaving 10 bases between. CDR3 size: 12 residues. Germline V gene lookup returns CDR1 SEHNR and CDR2 FQNEAQ (reference sequence). Clinical history as reported by participants underpinned cohort assignment. TCRdb keeps only in-frame clones here, not all; method: immunoSEQ multiplex PCR. Counted here are some 530,000 clones, less than 90% occurring once; the ten biggest clones make up more than 7.5%. The sequenced sample was PBMCs or T cells enriched from blood (not recorded which). The gene calls are TRBV7-9 and TRBJ2-3, with D possibly matching TRBD1 (5 bases). The clonotype comes from a woman aged 55-70 years who had recovered from COVID-19. The CDR3 here is CATSRATDTQYF. CDR3 nucleotides: TGTGCCACCTCCAGGGCCACAGATACGCAGTATTTT.